This T cell receptor (beta chain) was identified in a study of T cell repertoires in aging, cancer and after chemotherapy (dated by TCRdb to between 2018 and 2020). About the study as a whole: The donors fell into six age groups ranging from 30 or younger to 70 or older, and each group had at least three individuals. In the solid tumor group, paired pre- and post-chemotherapy samples were obtained from brain tumor (glioblastoma) patients receiving temozolomide-based therapy. In total, the full dataset held about 9.5 million TCR reads. To look at immunoaging and at how T cells reconstitute after chemotherapy, the study profiled TCR beta repertoires in peripheral blood from both healthy donors and cancer patients. Alongside fewer than 100 healthy donors serving as a reference group, the cohort included 218 cancer patients, of whom some 94 had hematological cancers and about 130 had solid cancers.

The investigation overall reported the following: The authors noted that the repertoire data do not allow conclusions about immunological memory after chemotherapy. In healthy donors, the drop in TCR diversity with age came mainly from a loss of richness, whereas in cancer patients a loss of evenness also played a part. Untreated patients with hematological or solid cancers showed significantly lower blood TCR diversity and higher clonality than age-matched healthy donors. In both cancer cohorts, median generation probability rose over the chemotherapy interval, which suggests that the repertoire was reconstituted through rebound thymic output.

This clonotype is regarded as large (0.1 to 1%). Its cognate antigen has yet to be identified. The sample holds no much larger clone one base away, and base qualities are not on file. CDR3 length: 10 amino acids, cysteine to phenylalanine. The entry retains the CDR3 DNA only, 30 bases that are in frame from base 1. The germline V gene supplies CDR1 SQVTM and CDR2 ANQGSEA. Relative to germline, V is 7 bases shorter and J is 5 bases shorter, with 8 bases between their ends. TCR beta rearrangements were amplified from genomic DNA isolated from peripheral blood, not from sorted cells or RNA. Using a mixed TRB-A/B primer pool, multiplex touch-down PCR amplified rearranged TRB sequences covering the V, D and J segments. Illumina adapters and sample indices were attached to the amplicons through two consecutive PCR reactions run with Phusion HS II polymerase. Amplicons were gel-purified using the NucleoSpin Gel and PCR Clean-up kit and were subsequently checked with Qubit and an Agilent 2100 Bioanalyzer. Sequencing of the libraries was done on an Illumina MiSeq with paired-end, single-indexed 600-cycle runs. Processing in the source paper ran as follows. Processing of the TRB sequences was carried out with MiXCR versions 2.12 and 3.0.5. Each unique CDR3 nucleotide sequence was treated as one clone, and only productive sequences with two or more reads were kept. Shannon diversity, evenness, clonality (one minus evenness), and alpha-parameterized diversity profiles from alpha 0 to 5 were included as repertoire metrics. The IGoR algorithm was used to calculate generation probabilities of clones in the paired pre- and post-chemotherapy samples. TCRdb passed the public sequencing reads through fastp at Q25 and MiXCR, retaining productive beta sequences. Here each entry gathers all rows of one CDR3 protein and keeps the most common genes and DNA. TCRdb, not the original authors, processed these V and J calls. In all, the sample holds 2,500 to 3,000 distinct CDR3 sequences, and around 25% of those were seen once. The ten most abundant clones make up over 12% of the sample.

Sequencing was done on a sample of blood. The chain was built from TRBV29-1 and TRBJ1-1; too little of a D gene remains to name it. The source is a human donor with a solid tumor. The sequence in DNA is TGCAGCGCTCTAAGGACTGAAGCTTTCTTT. The encoded protein is CSALRTEAFF.